The clone carrying this T cell receptor beta chain has a handful of counts. Germline V CDR1 and CDR2: MNHEY, SMNVEV (reference sequence). The CDR3 length is 17 residues. V lost 5 bases to trimming and J lost 1 base; unmatched junction nucleotides: 9. This record belongs to a study of blood T cells in healthy people across ages. PCR was performed a second time for roughly 7 to 12 cycles using a sample-barcoded 5' primer and a J-beta primer mix. Every cDNA molecule bore a tag from a template-switch adaptor containing 12 random nucleotides. Using its own MiXCR run on the 5' RACE reads, TCRdb lists one record per CDR3 protein. The table includes roughly 1,700,000 distinct CDR3 sequences, 28% detected once.

The source material was blood. The rearrangement uses TRBV27 and TRBJ2-5; 11 bases map to TRBD2. The sequence was collected from a woman younger than 45 in good health. CDR3 sequence: CASSPGLTSGAQETQYF. The CDR3, as DNA: TGTGCCAGCAGTCCCGGATTGACTAGCGGGGCCCAAGAGACCCAGTACTTC.